This paragraph reports one TCR beta chain. These data originate in a study of T cells in Graves' hyperthyroidism and ophthalmopathy. The overall study: Peripheral blood was secured at the point of initial diagnosis, before any treatment.

Amplification of TCR beta CDR3 regions used RNA as the template. TCR CDR3 regions were first amplified by RT-PCR with HTBI primers. TCRdb re-analysed the multiplex PCR reads in MiXCR, keeping a single row per CDR3 protein. This sample carries 460,000 or so distinct CDR3 sequences, about an eighth of them seen once, and the ten largest clones take around a sixth. CDR1 is DFQATT, CDR2 SNEGSKA, per germline (reference sequence). Trimming shortened V by 8 bases and J by 2 bases, and 11 bases separated the two germline ends. This CDR3 is built from 12 residues. The V call is TRBV20-1, the J call TRBJ2-3, with D perhaps being TRBD1 or TRBD2 (5 bases each). The TCR comes from a woman aged 18-29 years with Graves' hyperthyroidism. Sample: blood. CDR3 amino acids: CSPEGITDTQYF. CDR3 nucleotides: TGCAGTCCAGAGGGGATCACAGATACGCAGTATTTT.